This TCR beta chain was recorded in a study of cytomegalovirus exposure and HLA in healthy donors. This PCR relied on a set of 60 Vbeta primers and 13 Jbeta primers. Repertoires were generated with immunoSEQ multiplex PCR, while TCRdb's copy carries only in-frame clones and drops some. The repertoire holds almost 200,000 clones, with 65% to 90% as singletons. The V gene's germline CDR1 is SGHTA and CDR2 FQGNSA. V dropped 4 bases and J dropped 6; count of bases not matched to a gene: 8. The CDR3 is made up of 14 amino acids. As for this clone: What it binds is not known.

General study findings and limits: A few CMV-associated chains proved CMV antigen-specific in vitro.

The chain is built from TRBV7-2 and TRBJ2-7, with TRBD2 matching over 8 bases. Input material: PBMCs. The receptor was isolated from a woman aged 45-59 years in good health and CMV-seronegative. The CDR3 reads CASSSSGSPSEQYF. The CDR3 coding sequence is TGTGCCAGCAGCTCTAGCGGGTCTCCCTCCGAGCAGTACTTC.